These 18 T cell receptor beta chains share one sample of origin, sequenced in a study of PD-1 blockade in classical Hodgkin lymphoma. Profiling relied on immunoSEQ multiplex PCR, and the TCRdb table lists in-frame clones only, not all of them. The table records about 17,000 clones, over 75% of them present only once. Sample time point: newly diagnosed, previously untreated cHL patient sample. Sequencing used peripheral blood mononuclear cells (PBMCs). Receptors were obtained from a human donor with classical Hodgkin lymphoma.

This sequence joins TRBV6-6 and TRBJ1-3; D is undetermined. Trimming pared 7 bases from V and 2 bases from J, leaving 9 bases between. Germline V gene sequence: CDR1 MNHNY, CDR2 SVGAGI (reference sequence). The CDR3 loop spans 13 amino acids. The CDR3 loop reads CASMTSTGNTIYF. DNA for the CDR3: TGTGCCAGCATGACCAGTACTGGAAACACCATATATTTT.

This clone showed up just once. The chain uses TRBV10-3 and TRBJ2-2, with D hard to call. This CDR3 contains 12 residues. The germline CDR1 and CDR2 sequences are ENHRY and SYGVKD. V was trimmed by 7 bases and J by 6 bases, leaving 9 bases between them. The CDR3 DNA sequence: TGTGCCATCACCTCGGCCTCCGGGGAGCTGTTTTTT. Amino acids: CAITSASGELFF.

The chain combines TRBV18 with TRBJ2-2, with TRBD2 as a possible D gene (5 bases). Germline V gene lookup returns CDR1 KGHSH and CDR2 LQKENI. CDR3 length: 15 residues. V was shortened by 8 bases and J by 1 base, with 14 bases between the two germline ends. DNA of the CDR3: TGTGCCAGCCCTCCGGGTAGCGTGAACACCGGGGAGCTGTTTTTT. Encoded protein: CASPPGSVNTGELFF.

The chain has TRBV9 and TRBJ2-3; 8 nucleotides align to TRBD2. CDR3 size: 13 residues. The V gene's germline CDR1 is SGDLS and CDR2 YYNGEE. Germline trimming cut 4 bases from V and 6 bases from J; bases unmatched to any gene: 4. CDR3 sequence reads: CASSIAGRDTQYF. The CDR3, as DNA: TGTGCCAGCAGCATAGCGGGGCGTGATACGCAGTATTTT.

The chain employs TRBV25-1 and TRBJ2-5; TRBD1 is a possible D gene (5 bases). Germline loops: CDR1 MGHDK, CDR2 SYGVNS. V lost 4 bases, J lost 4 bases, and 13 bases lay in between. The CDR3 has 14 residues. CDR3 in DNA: TGTGCCAGCAGTGCCCCTACAGGACGAGAGACCCAGTACTTC. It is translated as CASSAPTGRETQYF.

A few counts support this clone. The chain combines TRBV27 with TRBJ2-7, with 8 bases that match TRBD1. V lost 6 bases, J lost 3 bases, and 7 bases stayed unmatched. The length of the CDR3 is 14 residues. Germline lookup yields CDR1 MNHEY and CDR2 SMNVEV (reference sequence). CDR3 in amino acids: CASSKQGVSYEQYF. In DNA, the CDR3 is TGTGCCAGCAGCAAACAGGGGGTGAGCTACGAGCAGTACTTC.

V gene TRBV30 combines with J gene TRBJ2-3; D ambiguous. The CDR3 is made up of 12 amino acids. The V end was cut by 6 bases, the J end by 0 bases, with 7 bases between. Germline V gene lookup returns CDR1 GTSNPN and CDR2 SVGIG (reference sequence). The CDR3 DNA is TGTGCCTGTAGAAGTAGCACAGATACGCAGTATTTT. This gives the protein CACRSSTDTQYF.

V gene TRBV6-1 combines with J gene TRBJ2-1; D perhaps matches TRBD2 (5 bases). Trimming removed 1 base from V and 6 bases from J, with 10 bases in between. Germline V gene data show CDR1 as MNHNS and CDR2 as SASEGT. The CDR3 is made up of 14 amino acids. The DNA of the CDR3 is TGTGCCAGCAGTGAAGGGGGAGCCTCCAATGAGCAGTTCTTC. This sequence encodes CASSEGGASNEQFF.

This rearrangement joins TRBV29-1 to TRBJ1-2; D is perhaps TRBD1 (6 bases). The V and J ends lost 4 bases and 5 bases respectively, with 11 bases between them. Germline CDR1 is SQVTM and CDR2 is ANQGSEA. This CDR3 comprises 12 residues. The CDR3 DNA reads TGCAGCGTTGTGGCAGGGGCTTATGGCTACACCTTC. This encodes CSVVAGAYGYTF.

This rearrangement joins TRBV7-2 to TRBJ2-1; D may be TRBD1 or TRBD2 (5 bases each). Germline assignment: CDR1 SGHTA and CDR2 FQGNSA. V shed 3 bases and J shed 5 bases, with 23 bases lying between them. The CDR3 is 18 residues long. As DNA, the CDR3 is TGTGCCAGCAGCTTGCGTGCCCCGGTGGGGACGATCCACAATGAGCAGTTCTTC. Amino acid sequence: CASSLRAPVGTIHNEQFF.

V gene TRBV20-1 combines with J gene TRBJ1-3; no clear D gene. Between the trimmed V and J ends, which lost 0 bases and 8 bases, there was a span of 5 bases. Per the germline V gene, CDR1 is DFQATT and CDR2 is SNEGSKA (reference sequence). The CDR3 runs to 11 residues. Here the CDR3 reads CSARDGHTIYF. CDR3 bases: TGCAGTGCTAGAGATGGGCACACCATATATTTT.

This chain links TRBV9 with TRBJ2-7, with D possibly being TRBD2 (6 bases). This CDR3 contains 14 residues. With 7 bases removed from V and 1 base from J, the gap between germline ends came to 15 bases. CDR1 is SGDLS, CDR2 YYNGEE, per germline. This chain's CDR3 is CASSLGRESYEQYF. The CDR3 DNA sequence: TGTGCCAGCTCCCTGGGACGGGAGTCCTACGAGCAGTACTTC.

As DNA, the CDR3 is TGCGCCAGCAGTGAGTCTTTGGGGACACAAGCTAACTATGGCTACACCTTC. It yields the protein CASSESLGTQANYGYTF. The V call is TRBV10-2, the J call TRBJ1-2, with a weak D call TRBD1 (6 bases). V was clipped by 0 bases and J by 0 bases, with 14 bases between them. There are 17 residues in the CDR3. Germline V gene sequence: CDR1 WSHSY, CDR2 SAAADI.

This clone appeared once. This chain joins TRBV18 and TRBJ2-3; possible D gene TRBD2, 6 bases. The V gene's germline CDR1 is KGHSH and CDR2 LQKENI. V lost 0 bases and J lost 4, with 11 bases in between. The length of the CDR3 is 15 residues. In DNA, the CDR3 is TGTGCCAGCTCACCACCCGGGGGAGCTCCAGATACGCAGTATTTT. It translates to CASSPPGGAPDTQYF.

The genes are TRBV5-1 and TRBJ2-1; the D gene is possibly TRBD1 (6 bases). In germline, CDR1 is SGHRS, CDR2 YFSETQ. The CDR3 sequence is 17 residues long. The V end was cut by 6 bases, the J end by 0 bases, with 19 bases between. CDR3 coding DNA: TGCGCCAGCAACCCCCTACCCACAGGGACCTCCTACAATGAGCAGTTCTTC. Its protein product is CASNPLPTGTSYNEQFF.

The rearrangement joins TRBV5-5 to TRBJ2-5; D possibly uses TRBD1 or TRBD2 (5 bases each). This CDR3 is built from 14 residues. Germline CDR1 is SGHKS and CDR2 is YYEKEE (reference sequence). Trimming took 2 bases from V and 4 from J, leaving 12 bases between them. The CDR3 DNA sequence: TGTGCCAGCAGCTTTTTGGGACGTCGAGAGACCCAGTACTTC. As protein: CASSFLGRRETQYF.

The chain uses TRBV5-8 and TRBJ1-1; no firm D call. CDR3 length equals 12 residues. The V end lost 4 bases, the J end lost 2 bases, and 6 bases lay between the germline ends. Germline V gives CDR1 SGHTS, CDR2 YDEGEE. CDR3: CASSLINTEAFF. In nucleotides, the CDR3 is TGTGCCAGCAGCCTTATAAACACTGAAGCTTTCTTT.

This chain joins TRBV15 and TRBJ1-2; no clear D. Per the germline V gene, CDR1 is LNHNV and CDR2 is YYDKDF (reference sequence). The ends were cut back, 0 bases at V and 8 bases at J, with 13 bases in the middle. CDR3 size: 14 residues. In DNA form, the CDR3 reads TGTGCCACCAGCAGAGATGTCCAGGTCGGGGGCTACACCTTC. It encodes CATSRDVQVGGYTF.